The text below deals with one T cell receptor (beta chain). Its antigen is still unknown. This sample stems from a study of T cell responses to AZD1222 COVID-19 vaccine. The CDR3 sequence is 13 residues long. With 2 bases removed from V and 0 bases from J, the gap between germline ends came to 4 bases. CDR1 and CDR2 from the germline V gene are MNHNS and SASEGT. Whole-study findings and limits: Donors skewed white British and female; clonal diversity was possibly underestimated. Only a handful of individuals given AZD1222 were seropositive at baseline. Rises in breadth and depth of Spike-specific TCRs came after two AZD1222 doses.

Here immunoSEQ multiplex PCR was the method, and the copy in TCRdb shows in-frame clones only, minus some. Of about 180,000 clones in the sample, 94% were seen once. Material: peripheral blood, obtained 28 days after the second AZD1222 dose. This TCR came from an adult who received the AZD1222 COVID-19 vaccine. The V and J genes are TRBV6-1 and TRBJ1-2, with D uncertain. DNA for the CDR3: TGTGCCAGCAGTGAACACACTAACTATGGCTACACCTTC. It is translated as CASSEHTNYGYTF.